This TCR beta chain emerged from a study of blood T cell repertoires in COVID-19. At the level of the study: T cells, B-cell-depleted T cells, or PBMCs provided the cDNA or gDNA that served as material.

Profiling relied on immunoSEQ multiplex PCR, and the TCRdb table lists in-frame clones only, not all of them. The repertoire consists of approximately 220,000 clones, with 75% to 90% occurring once and the leading ten covering 3% to 3.5%. The clonotype originates from a woman in her late teens or twenties in a cohort exposed to, infected with or recovered from COVID-19 (not recorded which). The sequencing sample was made of PBMCs or T cells enriched from blood (not recorded which).

Here the CDR3 DNA reads TGTGCCAGCAGCTTTCAGCTGACAGCTATGAACACTGAAGCTTTCTTT. It codes for CASSFQLTAMNTEAFF. The V and J genes are TRBV11-2 and TRBJ1-1; tentatively, D is TRBD1 (5 bases). V lost 3 bases and J lost 0, with 14 bases in between. The V gene's germline CDR1 is SGHAT and CDR2 FQNNGV. CDR3 length: 16 amino acids.